The 12 T cell receptor beta chains given below trace back to one sample, sequenced in a study of blood T cell repertoires in COVID-19. Profiled with immunoSEQ multiplex PCR; TCRdb holds only in-frame clones, not every one. The sample yields around 64,000 clones, 75% to 90% seen once. The sequencing sample was made of peripheral blood. Receptors originate from a human donor in a cohort sampled during active COVID-19.

The chain is built from TRBV14 and TRBJ2-3; 13 positions match TRBD2. The CDR3 contains 17 residues. Germline CDR1 SGHDN, CDR2 FVKESK. V shed 4 bases, J shed 6 bases, and the junction held 10 bases outside the gene matches. CDR3 nucleotide sequence: TGTGCCAGCAGCCGAAGGGCACTAGCGGGGGGGCCCGATACGCAGTATTTT. Its protein is CASSRRALAGGPDTQYF.

The chain joins TRBV5-1 to TRBJ2-1; D is uncertain. CDR1 and CDR2 from the germline V gene are SGHRS and YFSETQ. This CDR3 contains 15 residues. The V end lost 0 bases, the J end lost 3 bases, and 10 bases lay between the germline ends. CDR3 sequence reads: CASSLGPENYNEQFF. Here the CDR3 DNA reads TGCGCCAGCAGCTTGGGCCCAGAAAACTACAATGAGCAGTTCTTC.

On this clone: This sample also contains other DNA sequences that code for the same CDR3. The chain uses TRBV12-3 or TRBV12-4 and TRBJ1-4, with 7 bases matching TRBD1. There are 13 residues in the CDR3. V lost 6 bases, J lost 7 bases, and 5 bases stayed unmatched. CDR3 region: CASSRDRVEKLFF. The DNA of the CDR3 is TGTGCCAGCAGCCGCGACAGGGTTGAAAAACTGTTTTTT.

V is TRBV7-2 and J is TRBJ1-1; possible D gene TRBD1, 6 bases. Germline CDR1 and CDR2: SGHTA and FQGNSA. The V end lost 0 bases, the J end lost 7 bases, and 12 bases lay between the germline ends. The length of the CDR3 is 14 residues. The CDR3 loop reads CASSLAPQGFEAFF. DNA for the CDR3: TGTGCCAGCAGCTTAGCCCCACAGGGTTTTGAAGCTTTCTTT. Drawing the rest from reference TRBV7-2 and TRBJ1-1, the complete variable domain is GAGVSQSPSNKVTEKGKDVELRCDPISGHTALYWYRQSLGQGLEFLIYFQGNSAPDKSGLPSDRFSAERTGGSVSTLTIQRTQQEDSAVYLCASSLAPQGFEAFFGQGTRLTVV.

This CDR3 reads CASDPTSNTGELFF. The CDR3 DNA sequence: TGCGCCAGCGACCCTACTAGCAACACCGGGGAGCTGTTTTTT. This chain joins TRBV10-2 and TRBJ2-2; weak D call: TRBD2 (6 bases). This CDR3 contains 14 residues. The V gene lost 8 bases and the J gene lost 2 bases, with 12 bases spanning the gap. CDR1 and CDR2 (germline): WSHSY, SAAADI.

The chain is built from TRBV30 and TRBJ2-7; possibly TRBD2 for D (6 bases). Trimming left V 0 bases short and J 3 bases short, with 12 bases between. The CDR3 totals 14 residues. Germline V gene lookup returns CDR1 GTSNPN and CDR2 SVGIG (reference sequence). The CDR3 sequence: CAWSVGRHLYEQYV. The CDR3 nucleotides are TGTGCCTGGAGTGTGGGGAGGCACCTCTACGAGCAGTACGTC.

Notes on this clone: As the CDR3 is not closed by the conserved phenylalanine or tryptophan, this likely results from a read error. It is unclear where the CDR3 begins or ends on the DNA, so no DNA is shown, and the CDR3 is as TCRdb lists it. The V gene is TRBV20-1, the J gene TRBJ2-7; the D call TRBD2 from the table was never checked on the DNA. Inclusive of both ends, the CDR3 amounts to 9 amino acids. Germline assignment: CDR1 DFQATT and CDR2 SNEGSKA (reference sequence). The CDR3 sequence: CSARGRGDL.

The gene calls are TRBV11-2 and TRBJ2-2; 7 bases match TRBD1. V was pared by 5 bases and J by 1 base, with 13 bases of the junction left unmatched. Germline lookup yields CDR1 SGHAT and CDR2 FQNNGV. The CDR3 is 18 residues long. The CDR3 region is CASSKIDRAFGNTGELFF. CDR3 coding DNA: TGTGCCAGCAGCAAAATTGACAGGGCCTTCGGGAACACCGGGGAGCTGTTTTTT.

The rearrangement uses TRBV15 and TRBJ1-5, with 7 bases lining up with TRBD1. CDR1 and CDR2 from the germline V gene are LNHNV and YYDKDF (reference sequence). CDR3 length: 16 amino acids. V shed 1 base and J 3 bases; nucleotides not matched to a gene: 6. CDR3 nucleotides: TGTGCCACCAGCAGAGTTACAGGGGTTCCCAATCAGCCCCAGCATTTT. It specifies CATSRVTGVPNQPQHF.

This chain connects TRBV6-4 to TRBJ2-5, with 9 nucleotides matching TRBD1. Looked up from germline, CDR1 is MRHNA and CDR2 is SNTAGT. With 4 bases clipped from V and 6 bases from J, the junction kept 6 bases outside the gene matches. This CDR3 comprises 14 residues. DNA of the CDR3: TGTGCCAGCAGTGGACAGGGGGTGATAAAGACCCAGTACTTC. Protein sequence: CASSGQGVIKTQYF.

This chain connects TRBV11-3 to TRBJ2-1; 11 bases align to TRBD2. Germline V CDR1 and CDR2: SGHNT, YENEEA. The CDR3 has 16 residues. Unmatched junction bases numbered 6, after V lost 0 bases and J lost 8 bases. CDR3: CASSLDSLAGGDEQFF. The CDR3 nucleotides are TGTGCCAGCAGCTTAGATAGCCTAGCGGGGGGAGATGAGCAGTTCTTC. Combining the CDR3 with reference TRBV11-3 and TRBJ2-1 gives the whole variable domain EAGVVQSPRYKIIEKKQPVAFWCNPISGHNTLYWYLQNLGQGPELLIRYENEEAVDDSQLPKDRFSAERLKGVDSTLKIQPAELGDSAVYLCASSLDSLAGGDEQFFGPGTRLTVL.

J is TRBJ1-2 and V is TRBV7-8, with 11 positions matching TRBD1. The germline CDR1 and CDR2 sequences are SGHVS and FQNEAQ. The trim removed 5 bases at V and 4 bases at J, leaving 18 bases unmatched. The CDR3 has 19 residues. The CDR3, as DNA: TGTGCCAGCAGCCGAAGGGAGGGACAGGGGGGAAGGCTTAGCTATGGCTACACCTTC. Its protein product is CASSRREGQGGRLSYGYTF.